This T cell receptor (beta chain) emerged from a study of T cells expressing NK-cell markers. Comments on this clonotype: Its antigen is as yet unknown.

Points from the study as a whole: In several donors, dominant CD3+CD56+NKG2C+ clones formed roughly 1.0-7.5% of CD8+ cells.

Template switching by 5'RACE with UMIs generated the TCR beta cDNA. TCRdb re-called the 5' RACE reads, yielding one record per CDR3 amino acid sequence without DNA. The sample has about 260,000 distinct CDR3 sequences. Germline lookup yields CDR1 MDHEN and CDR2 SYDVKM. This CDR3 region has 15 residues. This receptor was identified in a woman aged 18 to 75 in good health. The material sequenced was blood T cells: a sorted CD56 or NKG2C T cell subset, CD4+ or CD8+ T cells, or bulk PBMC T cells (not recorded which). The V call is TRBV28, the J call TRBJ1-3; as DNA is missing, the TRBD1 call by TCRdb cannot be tested. CDR3 loop: CASTWGSLAGNTIYF.